A selection of T cell receptor beta chains follows, all from one sample in a study of cytomegalovirus exposure and HLA in healthy donors. TCRdb's copy holds only in-frame clones and misses some; the assay was immunoSEQ multiplex PCR. The table lists 200,000 to 250,000 clones, approximately 80% of them singletons. Sequences were obtained from PBMCs. Receptors originate from a woman between 45 and 65 years old in good health and CMV-seropositive. Each CDR3 is given with its conserved first and last residue. D genes are given only for firm matches. Clone size is stated in some rows and not others, as once, few, many or a class when expanded.

abundance	v_gene	j_gene	d_gene	CDR3nt	CDR3aa
few	TRBV11-3	TRBJ1-4	.	TGTGCCAGCAGCTTACTACCCCCTTCAACTAATGAAAAACTGTTTTTT	CASSLLPPSTNEKLFF
.	TRBV2	TRBJ1-1	TRBD1	TGTGCCAGCTTCCTAGACCGGGAGGACAGGGGGACTTTGAACACTGAAGCTTTCTTT	CASFLDREDRGTLNTEAFF
.	TRBV12-1	TRBJ1-1	.	TGTGCCAGCAGCTCCCTTTTCCCAGACACTGAAGCTTTCTTT	CASSSLFPDTEAFF
.	TRBV6-1	TRBJ1-1	.	TGTGCCAGCAGCCAACCCCTAGACACTGAAGCTTTCTTT	CASSQPLDTEAFF
.	TRBV5-4	TRBJ1-2	.	TGTGCCAGCAGCTTGGACAGGGTAGATGGCTACACCTTC	CASSLDRVDGYTF
.	TRBV30	TRBJ2-6	.	TGTGCCTGGGGACGCGGGGCCGGGGCCAACGTCCTGACTTTC	CAWGRGAGANVLTF
.	TRBV9	TRBJ2-3	.	TGTGCCAGCAGCGTACCACCGACAGGTTCTACGCAGTATTTT	CASSVPPTGSTQYF
.	TRBV13	TRBJ2-1	TRBD1	TGTGCCAGCAGACCTTACGGGACAGACAACTCCTACAATGAGCAGTTCTTC	CASRPYGTDNSYNEQFF
.	TRBV5-1	TRBJ2-3	TRBD2	TGCGCCAGCAGCAGGATGACTAGCGGGGGCACAGATACGCAGTATTTT	CASSRMTSGGTDTQYF
.	TRBV6-5	TRBJ1-5	TRBD1	TGTGCCAGCAGTTCGCCGGGACAGGGGGATCAGCCCCAGCATTTT	CASSSPGQGDQPQHF
.	TRBV18	TRBJ2-7	TRBD1	TGTGCCAGCTCACCACTACAGGGGGCAGGGGAGCAGTACTTC	CASSPLQGAGEQYF
.	TRBV6-4	TRBJ1-1	.	TGTGCCAGCAGTGTAGAGGTGAACACTGAAGCTTTCTTT	CASSVEVNTEAFF
.	TRBV27	TRBJ1-4	.	TGTGCCAGCAGTCCCAACAGGGATGTGGGAAAACTGTTTTTT	CASSPNRDVGKLFF
.	TRBV6-1	TRBJ1-1	TRBD1	TGTGCCAGCAAGATGACAGGGGGCCTTACTGAAGCTTTCTTT	CASKMTGGLTEAFF
.	TRBV5-8	TRBJ2-6	.	TGTGCCAGCAGCGAGCCTGCCTGGGCCAACGTCCTGACTTTC	CASSEPAWANVLTF
.	TRBV6-5	TRBJ1-2	.	TGTGCCAGCAGTTACGGAGGGGCCGGGTATGGCTACACCTTC	CASSYGGAGYGYTF
.	TRBV4-1	TRBJ2-7	.	TGCGCCAGCAGCCAAGGAGGGACTGCCATCTACGAGCAGTACTTC	CASSQGGTAIYEQYF